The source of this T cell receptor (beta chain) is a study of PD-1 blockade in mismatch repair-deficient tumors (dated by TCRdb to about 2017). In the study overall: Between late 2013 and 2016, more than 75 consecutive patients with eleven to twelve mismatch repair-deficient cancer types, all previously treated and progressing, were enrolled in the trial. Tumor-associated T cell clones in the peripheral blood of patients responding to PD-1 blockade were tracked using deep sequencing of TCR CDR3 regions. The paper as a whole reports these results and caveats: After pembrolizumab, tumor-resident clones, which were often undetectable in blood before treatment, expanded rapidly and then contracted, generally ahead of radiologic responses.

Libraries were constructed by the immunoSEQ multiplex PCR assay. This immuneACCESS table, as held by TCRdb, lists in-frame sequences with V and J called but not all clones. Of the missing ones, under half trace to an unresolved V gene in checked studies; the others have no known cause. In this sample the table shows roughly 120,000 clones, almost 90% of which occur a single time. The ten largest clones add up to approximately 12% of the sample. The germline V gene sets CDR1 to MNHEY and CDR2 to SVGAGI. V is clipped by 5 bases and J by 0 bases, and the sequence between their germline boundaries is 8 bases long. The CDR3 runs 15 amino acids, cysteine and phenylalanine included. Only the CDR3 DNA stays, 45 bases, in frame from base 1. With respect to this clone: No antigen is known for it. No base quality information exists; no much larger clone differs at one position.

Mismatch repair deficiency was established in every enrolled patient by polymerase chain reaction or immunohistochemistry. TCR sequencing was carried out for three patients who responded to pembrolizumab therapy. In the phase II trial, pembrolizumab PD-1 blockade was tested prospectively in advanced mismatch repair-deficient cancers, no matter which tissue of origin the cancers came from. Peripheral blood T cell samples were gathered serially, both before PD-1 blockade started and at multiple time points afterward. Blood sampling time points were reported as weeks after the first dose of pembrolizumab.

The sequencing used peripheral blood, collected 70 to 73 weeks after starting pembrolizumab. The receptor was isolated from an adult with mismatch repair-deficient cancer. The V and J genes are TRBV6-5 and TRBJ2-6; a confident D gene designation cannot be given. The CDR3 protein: CASSPHISGANVLTF. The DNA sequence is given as TGTGCCAGCAGTCCTCATATCTCTGGGGCCAACGTCCTGACTTTC.